This T cell receptor beta chain was recorded in a study of CD8 T cells in ankylosing spondylitis. This clonotype appeared a few times. Via MiXCR, TCRdb re-called the 5' RACE reads, giving one row per CDR3 protein. The sample yields around 250,000 distinct CDR3 sequences, about 30% seen once. The CDR3 length is 17 residues. Germline trimming cut 0 bases from V and 5 bases from J; bases unmatched to any gene: 10. Germline V CDR1 and CDR2: ENHRY, SYGVKD. The sequence was obtained from a male donor with ankylosing spondylitis or in good health (not recorded which). V is TRBV10-3 and J is TRBJ2-7; TRBD1 aligns across 10 bases. The material sequenced was blood, either unsorted or a sorted T cell fraction (not recorded which). DNA for the CDR3: TGTGCCATCAGTGAGTCTCCCCTCCGGGACAGGGGAAACGAGCAGTACTTC. Translating gives CAISESPLRDRGNEQYF.